This T cell receptor beta chain was sequenced during a study of response to subunit inactivated influenza vaccine. This clonotype showed up just once. The junction does not match germline at one end; this may be a read error. The germline V gene has CDR1 SGHTA and CDR2 FQGNSA. This CDR3 region has 16 residues. MiXCR, run by TCRdb on the RT-PCR reads, gives a single entry per CDR3 protein. The sample yields about 570,000 distinct CDR3 sequences, over 9% seen once. This sample was shared with a second study, whose subject was T cells expressing NK-cell markers. That work adds: The authors generated TCR beta cDNA through 5'RACE template switching with UMIs.

The chain combines TRBV7-2 with TRBJ2-3; the match to TRBD2 covers 10 bases. The starting material was PBMCs from blood, obtained on the day of vaccination. The sequence came from a man between 45 and 60 years old who received an inactivated influenza vaccine. CDR3: CAGSLGGTSVTDTQYF. The CDR3 DNA is TGTGCCGGCAGCTTAGGAGGGACTAGCGTGACGGATACGCAGTATTTT.